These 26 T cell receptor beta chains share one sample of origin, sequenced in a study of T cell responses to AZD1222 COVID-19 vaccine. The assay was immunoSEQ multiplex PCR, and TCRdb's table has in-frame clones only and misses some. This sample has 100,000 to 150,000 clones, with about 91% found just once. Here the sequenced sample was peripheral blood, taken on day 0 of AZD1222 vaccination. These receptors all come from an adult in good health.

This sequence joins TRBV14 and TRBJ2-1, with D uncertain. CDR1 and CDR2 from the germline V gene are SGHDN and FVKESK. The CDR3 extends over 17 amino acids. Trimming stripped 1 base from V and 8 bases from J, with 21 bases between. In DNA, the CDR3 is TGTGCCAGCAGCCAAGTCCCCTTTTGGAACAGTAAGGATGAGCAGTTCTTC. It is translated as CASSQVPFWNSKDEQFF.

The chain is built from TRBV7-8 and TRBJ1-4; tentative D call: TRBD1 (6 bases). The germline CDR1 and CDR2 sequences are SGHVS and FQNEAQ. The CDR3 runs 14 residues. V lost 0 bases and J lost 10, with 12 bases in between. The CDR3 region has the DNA TGTGCCAGCAGCTTAGCCGGGGGCATCGGAAAACTGTTTTTT. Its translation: CASSLAGGIGKLFF.

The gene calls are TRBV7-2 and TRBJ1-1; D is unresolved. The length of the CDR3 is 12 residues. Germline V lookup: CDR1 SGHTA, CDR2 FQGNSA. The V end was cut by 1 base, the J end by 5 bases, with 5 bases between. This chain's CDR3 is CASSLDWTEAFF. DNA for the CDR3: TGTGCCAGCAGCTTAGATTGGACTGAAGCTTTCTTT.

Here the CDR3 reads CASSNRGSGLLTGELFF. In nucleotides, the CDR3 is TGTGCCAGCAGCAATCGGGGTAGCGGGCTACTTACCGGGGAGCTGTTTTTT. The rearrangement links TRBV7-2 to TRBJ2-2, with 7 bases lining up with TRBD2. The CDR3 totals 17 residues. The V gene's germline CDR1 is SGHTA and CDR2 FQGNSA. The ends lost 5 bases at V and 5 bases at J; junction bases unmatched: 14.

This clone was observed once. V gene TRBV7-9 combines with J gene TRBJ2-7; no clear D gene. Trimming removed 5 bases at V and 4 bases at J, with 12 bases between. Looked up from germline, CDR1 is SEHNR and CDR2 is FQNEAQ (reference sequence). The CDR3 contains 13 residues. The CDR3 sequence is CASSPGRRYEQYF. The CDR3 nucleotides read TGTGCCAGCAGCCCAGGACGTAGATACGAGCAGTACTTC.

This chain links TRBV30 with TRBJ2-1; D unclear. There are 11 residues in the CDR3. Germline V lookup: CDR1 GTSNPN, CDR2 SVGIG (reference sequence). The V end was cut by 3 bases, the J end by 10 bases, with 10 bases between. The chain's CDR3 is CAWRGLWEQFF. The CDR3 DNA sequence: TGTGCCTGGAGGGGCCTGTGGGAGCAGTTCTTC.

The CDR3 loop reads CASSQDTGANGYTF. CDR3 in DNA: TGTGCCAGCAGCCAAGATACGGGAGCTAATGGCTACACCTTC. The chain combines TRBV3-1 (or the pseudogene TRBV3-2) with TRBJ1-2; no clear D gene. The V end was cut by 0 bases, the J end by 6 bases, with 11 bases between. The germline gives CDR1 LGHDT, CDR2 YNNKEL (reference sequence). This CDR3 has 14 residues.

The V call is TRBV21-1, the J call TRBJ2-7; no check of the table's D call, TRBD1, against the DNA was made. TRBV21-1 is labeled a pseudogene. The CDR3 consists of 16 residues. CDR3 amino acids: CASSSRGGSGQYEQYF. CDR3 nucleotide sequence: TGTGCCAGCAGCTCCCGTGGGGGTTCGGGACAATACGAGCAGTACTTC.

CDR3 DNA sequence: TGTGCCAGCAGCTTACAGGTCGAAGCTTTCTTT. It is translated as CASSLQVEAFF. The chain recombines TRBV7-2 with TRBJ1-1; D not certain. Per the germline V gene, CDR1 is SGHTA and CDR2 is FQGNSA. V lost 2 bases to trimming and J lost 8 bases, with 6 bases between them. This CDR3 has 11 residues.

CDR3 protein: CASSMLSQGVSYGYTF. As DNA, the CDR3 is TGTGCCAGTAGTATGTTGAGTCAGGGAGTGAGCTATGGCTACACCTTC. The chain combines TRBV19 with TRBJ1-2, with D possibly being TRBD1 (5 bases). V was shortened by 3 bases and J by 4 bases, with 18 bases between the two germline ends. The CDR3 sequence is 16 residues long. Germline V CDR1 and CDR2: LNHDA, SQIVND (reference sequence).

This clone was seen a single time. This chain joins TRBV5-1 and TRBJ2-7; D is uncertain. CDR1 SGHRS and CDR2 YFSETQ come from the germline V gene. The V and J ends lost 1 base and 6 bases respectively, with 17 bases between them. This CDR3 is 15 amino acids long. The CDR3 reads CASSLNRNLGPEQYF. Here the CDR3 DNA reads TGCGCCAGCAGCTTGAACAGAAATTTGGGTCCCGAGCAGTACTTC.

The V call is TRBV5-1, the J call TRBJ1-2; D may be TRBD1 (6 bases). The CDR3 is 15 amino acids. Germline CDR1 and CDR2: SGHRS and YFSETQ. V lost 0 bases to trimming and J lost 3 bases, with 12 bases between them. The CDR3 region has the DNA TGCGCCAGCAGCTTGGCCGGACAGCTCGACTATGGCTACACCTTC. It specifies CASSLAGQLDYGYTF.

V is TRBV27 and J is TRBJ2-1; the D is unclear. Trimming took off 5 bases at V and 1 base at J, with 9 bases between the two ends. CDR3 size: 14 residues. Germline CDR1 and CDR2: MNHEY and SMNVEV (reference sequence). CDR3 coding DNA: TGTGCCAGCAGTCTTAGAGTTTCCTACAATGAGCAGTTCTTC. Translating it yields CASSLRVSYNEQFF.

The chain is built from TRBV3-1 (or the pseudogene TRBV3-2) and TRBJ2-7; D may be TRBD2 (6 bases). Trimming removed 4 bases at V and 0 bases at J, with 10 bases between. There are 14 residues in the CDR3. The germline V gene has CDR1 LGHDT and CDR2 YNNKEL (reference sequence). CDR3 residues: CASSRGVSSYEQYF. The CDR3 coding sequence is TGTGCCAGCAGCCGCGGGGTGTCCTCCTACGAGCAGTACTTC.

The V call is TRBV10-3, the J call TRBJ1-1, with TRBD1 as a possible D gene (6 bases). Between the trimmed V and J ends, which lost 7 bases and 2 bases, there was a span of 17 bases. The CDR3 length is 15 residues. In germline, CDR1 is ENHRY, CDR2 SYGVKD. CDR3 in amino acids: CAITKTGVLNTEAFF. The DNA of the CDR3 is TGTGCCATCACTAAGACAGGTGTTCTTAACACTGAAGCTTTCTTT.

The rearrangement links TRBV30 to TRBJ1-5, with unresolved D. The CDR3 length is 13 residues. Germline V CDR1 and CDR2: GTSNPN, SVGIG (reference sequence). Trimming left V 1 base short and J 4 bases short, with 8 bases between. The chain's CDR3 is CAWSGANNQPQHF. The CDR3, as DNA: TGTGCCTGGAGTGGAGCTAATAATCAGCCCCAGCATTTT.

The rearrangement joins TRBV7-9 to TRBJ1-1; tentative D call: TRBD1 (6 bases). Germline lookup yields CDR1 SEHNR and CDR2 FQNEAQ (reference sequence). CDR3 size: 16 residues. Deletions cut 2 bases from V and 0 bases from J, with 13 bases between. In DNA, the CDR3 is TGTGCCAGCAGCTTATACACCAGGGGTTTGAACACTGAAGCTTTCTTT. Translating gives CASSLYTRGLNTEAFF.

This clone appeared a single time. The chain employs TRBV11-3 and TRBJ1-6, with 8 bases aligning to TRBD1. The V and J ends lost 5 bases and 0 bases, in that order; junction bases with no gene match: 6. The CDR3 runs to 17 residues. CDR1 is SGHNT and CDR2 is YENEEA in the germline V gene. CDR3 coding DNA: TGTGCCAGCAGCGAGGGACAGGCGAGCTCCTATAATTCACCCCTCCACTTT. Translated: CASSEGQASSYNSPLHF. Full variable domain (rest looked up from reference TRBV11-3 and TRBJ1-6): EAGVVQSPRYKIIEKKQPVAFWCNPISGHNTLYWYLQNLGQGPELLIRYENEEAVDDSQLPKDRFSAERLKGVDSTLKIQPAELGDSAVYLCASSEGQASSYNSPLHFGNGTRLTVT.

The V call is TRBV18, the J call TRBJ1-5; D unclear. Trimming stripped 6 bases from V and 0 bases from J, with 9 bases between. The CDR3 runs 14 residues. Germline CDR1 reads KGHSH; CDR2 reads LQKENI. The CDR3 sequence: CASSPDISNQPQHF. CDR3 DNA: TGTGCCAGCTCCCCCGATATTAGCAATCAGCCCCAGCATTTT.

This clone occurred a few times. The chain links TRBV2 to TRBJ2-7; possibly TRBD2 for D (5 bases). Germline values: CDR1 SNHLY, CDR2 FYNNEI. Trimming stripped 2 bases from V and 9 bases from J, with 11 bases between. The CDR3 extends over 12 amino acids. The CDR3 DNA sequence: TGTGCCAGCAGTGAATCGGGGTTGGGGCAGTACTTC. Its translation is CASSESGLGQYF.

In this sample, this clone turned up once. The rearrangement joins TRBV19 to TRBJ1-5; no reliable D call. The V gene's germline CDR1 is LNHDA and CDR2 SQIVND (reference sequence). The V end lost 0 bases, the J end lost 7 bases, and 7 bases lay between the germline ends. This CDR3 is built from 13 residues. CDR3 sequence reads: CASSIEEGQPQHF. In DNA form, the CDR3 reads TGTGCCAGTAGTATAGAGGAGGGACAGCCCCAGCATTTT.

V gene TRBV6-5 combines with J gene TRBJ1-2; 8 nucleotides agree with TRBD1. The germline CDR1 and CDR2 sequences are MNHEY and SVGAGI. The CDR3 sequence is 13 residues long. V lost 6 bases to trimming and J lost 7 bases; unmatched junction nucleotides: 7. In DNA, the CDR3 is TGTGCCAGCAGGCAGGGGGCGGGTCGTGGCTACACCTTC. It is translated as CASRQGAGRGYTF.

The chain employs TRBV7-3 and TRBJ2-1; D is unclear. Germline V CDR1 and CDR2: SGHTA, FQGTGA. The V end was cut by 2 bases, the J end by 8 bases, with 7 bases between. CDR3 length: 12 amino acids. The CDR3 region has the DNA TGTGCCAGCAGCTTATATACGGATGAGCAGTTCTTC. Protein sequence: CASSLYTDEQFF.

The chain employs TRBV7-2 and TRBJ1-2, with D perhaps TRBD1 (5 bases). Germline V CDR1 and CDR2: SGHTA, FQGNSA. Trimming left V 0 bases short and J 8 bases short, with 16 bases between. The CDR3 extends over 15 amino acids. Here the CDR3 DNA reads TGTGCCAGCAGCTTAGCCTTGGGGCCCCGAACGGGCTACACCTTC. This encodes CASSLALGPRTGYTF.

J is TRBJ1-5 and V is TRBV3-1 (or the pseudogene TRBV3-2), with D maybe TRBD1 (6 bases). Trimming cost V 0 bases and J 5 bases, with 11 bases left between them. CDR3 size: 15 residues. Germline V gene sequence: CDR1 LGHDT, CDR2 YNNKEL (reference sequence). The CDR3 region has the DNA TGTGCCAGCAGCCAAGAATGGGGGGGGCATCAGCCCCAGCATTTT. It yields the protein CASSQEWGGHQPQHF.

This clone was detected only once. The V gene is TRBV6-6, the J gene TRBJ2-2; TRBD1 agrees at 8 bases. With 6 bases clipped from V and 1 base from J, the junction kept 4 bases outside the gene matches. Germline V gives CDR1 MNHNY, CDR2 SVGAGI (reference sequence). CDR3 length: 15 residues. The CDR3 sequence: CASRTGTGNTGELFF. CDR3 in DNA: TGTGCCAGCAGGACCGGGACAGGGAACACCGGGGAGCTGTTTTTT.